These 5 T cell receptor beta chains originate from one sample sequenced in a study of radiotherapy plus CTLA-4 blockade in lung cancer. Sequencing was performed with immunoSEQ multiplex PCR; in TCRdb, only in-frame clones are kept and a portion is missing. The sample contains just over 60,000 clones, 60% to 80% of which appear only once. The material was peripheral blood, obtained from a patient treated with radiotherapy plus ipilimumab. All receptors come from a human donor with non-small cell lung cancer who had a complete response to radiotherapy plus ipilimumab.

This chain links TRBV30 with TRBJ2-3, with TRBD2 matching 8 bases. The CDR3 has 14 amino acids. The germline V gene encodes CDR1 GTSNPN and CDR2 SVGIG (reference sequence). The junction had 5 bases not matched to a gene; V was cut back by 6 bases and J by 0 bases. CDR3 DNA sequence: TGTGCCTGTACCGGGACTAGAAGCACAGATACGCAGTATTTT. This codes for CACTGTRSTDTQYF. The complete variable domain, with remaining parts taken from reference TRBV30 and TRBJ2-3, reads SQTIHQWPATLVQPVGSPLSLECTVEGTSNPNLYWYRQAAGRGLQLLFYSVGIGQISSEVPQNLSASRPQDRQFILSSKKLLLSDSGFYLCACTGTRSTDTQYFGPGTRLTVL.

This clone appeared a few times. V and J are TRBV6-1 and TRBJ2-1; 12 nucleotides line up with TRBD2. Looked up from germline, CDR1 is MNHNS and CDR2 is SASEGT. This CDR3 comprises 15 residues. Germline trimming cut 2 bases from V and 4 bases from J; bases unmatched to any gene: 0. In nucleotides, the CDR3 is TGTGCCAGCAGTGAACTAGCGGGAGGGTACAATGAGCAGTTCTTC. Its protein is CASSELAGGYNEQFF.

The V gene is TRBV6-1, the J gene TRBJ1-2; a possible D gene is TRBD1 (5 bases). The CDR3 runs 13 residues. V dropped 7 bases and J dropped 6 bases, with 15 bases sitting between them. CDR1 MNHNS and CDR2 SASEGT come from the germline V gene. The CDR3 is CASTPGGLDGYTF. The CDR3 bases are TGTGCCAGCACCCCGGGGGGACTTGATGGCTACACCTTC.

The rearrangement joins TRBV4-3 to TRBJ1-3, with no clear D. CDR1 and CDR2 from the germline V gene are LGHNA and YSLEER. CDR3 length: 16 residues. The V and J ends lost 1 base and 2 bases respectively, with 12 bases between them. The CDR3 DNA reads TGCGCCAGCAGCCAAGCCCCGATAGTTGCTGGAAACACCATATATTTT. This gives the protein CASSQAPIVAGNTIYF.

The chain couples TRBV6-6 to TRBJ2-7; 11 nucleotides agree with TRBD2. V gave up 6 bases and J gave up 0 bases; unmatched junction bases: 7. CDR3 size: 16 residues. CDR1 and CDR2 from the germline V gene are MNHNY and SVGAGI (reference sequence). The CDR3 sequence is CASSSTSGDSSYEQYF. CDR3 nucleotides: TGTGCCAGCAGCTCGACTAGCGGGGACAGCTCCTACGAGCAGTACTTC.